The following is a T cell receptor beta chain sequence with its context. This sample is drawn from a study of blood T cells in healthy people across ages. It was around 10 milliliters of peripheral blood that were drawn from each donor. With a J-beta primer mix and a sample-barcoded 5' primer, a second PCR ran roughly 6 to 11 cycles. Every sample returned 2.5 million or more CDR3-containing paired-end reads. Using its own MiXCR run on the 5' RACE reads, TCRdb lists one record per CDR3 protein. Of some 640,000 distinct CDR3 sequences listed, about 52% are singletons. Germline V gives CDR1 KGHSH, CDR2 LQKENI. Trimming cost V 5 bases and J 4 bases, with 15 bases left between them. The CDR3 totals 14 residues.

The J gene is TRBJ2-7, the V gene TRBV18; tentatively, D is TRBD2 (5 bases). The sample taken for sequencing was blood. This receptor was obtained from a woman aged 55-70 years in good health. The CDR3 coding sequence is TGTGCCAGCTCAGGATTTCGAGGGTTTTACGAGCAGTACTTC. Its protein product is CASSGFRGFYEQYF.